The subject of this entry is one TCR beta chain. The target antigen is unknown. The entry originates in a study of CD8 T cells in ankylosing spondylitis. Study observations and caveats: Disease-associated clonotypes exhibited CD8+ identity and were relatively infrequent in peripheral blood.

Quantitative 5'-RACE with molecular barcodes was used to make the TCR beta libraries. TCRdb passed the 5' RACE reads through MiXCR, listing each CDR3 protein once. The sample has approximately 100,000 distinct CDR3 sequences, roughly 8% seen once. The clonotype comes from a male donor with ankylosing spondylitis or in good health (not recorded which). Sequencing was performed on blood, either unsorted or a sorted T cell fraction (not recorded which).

CDR3 residues: CASSLAWAPGSTYEQYF. The CDR3 coding sequence is TGTGCCAGCAGCTTAGCGTGGGCCCCGGGCTCGACCTACGAGCAGTACTTC. The chain uses TRBV7-2 and TRBJ2-7; the D is unclear. Trimming cost V 0 bases and J 2 bases, with 17 bases left between them. The CDR3 covers 17 residues. Germline V gene data show CDR1 as SGHTA and CDR2 as FQGNSA.